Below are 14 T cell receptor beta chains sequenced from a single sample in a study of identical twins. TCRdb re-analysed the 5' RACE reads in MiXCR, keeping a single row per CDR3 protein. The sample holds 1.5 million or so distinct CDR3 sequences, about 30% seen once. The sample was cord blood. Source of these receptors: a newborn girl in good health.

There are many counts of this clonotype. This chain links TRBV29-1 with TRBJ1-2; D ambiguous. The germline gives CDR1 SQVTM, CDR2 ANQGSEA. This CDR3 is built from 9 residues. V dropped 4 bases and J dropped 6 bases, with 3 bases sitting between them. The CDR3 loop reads CSVGNGYTF. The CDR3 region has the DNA TGCAGCGTTGGCAATGGCTACACCTTC.

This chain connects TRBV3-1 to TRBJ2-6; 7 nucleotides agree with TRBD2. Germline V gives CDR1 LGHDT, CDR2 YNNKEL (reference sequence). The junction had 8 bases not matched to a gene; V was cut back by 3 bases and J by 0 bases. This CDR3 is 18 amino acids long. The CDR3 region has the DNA TGTGCCAGCAGCCACTCTAGCGGTATTAGCTCTGGGGCCAACGTCCTGACTTTC. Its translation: CASSHSSGISSGANVLTF.

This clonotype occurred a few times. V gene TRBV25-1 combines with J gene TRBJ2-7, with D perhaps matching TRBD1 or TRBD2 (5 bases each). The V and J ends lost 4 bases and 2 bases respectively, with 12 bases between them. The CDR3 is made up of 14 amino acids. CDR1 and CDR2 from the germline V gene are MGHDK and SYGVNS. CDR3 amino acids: CASSGGEKTYEQYF. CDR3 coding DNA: TGTGCCAGCAGTGGAGGGGAAAAAACCTACGAGCAGTACTTC.

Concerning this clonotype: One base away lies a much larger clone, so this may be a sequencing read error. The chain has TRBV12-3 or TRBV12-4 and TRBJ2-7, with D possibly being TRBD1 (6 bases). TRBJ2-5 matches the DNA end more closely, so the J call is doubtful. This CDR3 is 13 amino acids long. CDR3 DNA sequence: TGTGCCGGCAGTTTCTCAGGGGCAGAGACCCAGTACTTC. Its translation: CAGSFSGAETQYF.

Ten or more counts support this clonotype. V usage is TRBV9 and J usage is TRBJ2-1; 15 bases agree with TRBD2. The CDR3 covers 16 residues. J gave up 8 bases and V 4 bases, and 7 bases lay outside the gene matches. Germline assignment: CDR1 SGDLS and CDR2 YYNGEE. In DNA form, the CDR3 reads TGTGCCAGCAGCACGGGACTAGCGGGAGGTTGGGATGAGCAGTTCTTC. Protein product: CASSTGLAGGWDEQFF.

For the CDR3, the DNA is TGTGCCAGCAGCTTATTTGTCGGCGGACGGGCCTACGAGCAGTACTTC. Its protein product is CASSLFVGGRAYEQYF. J is TRBJ2-7 and V is TRBV11-2; no reliable D call. V dropped 2 bases and J dropped 2 bases, with 16 bases sitting between them. This CDR3 region has 16 residues. CDR1 SGHAT and CDR2 FQNNGV come from the germline V gene. The whole variable domain, remainder taken from reference TRBV11-2 and TRBJ2-7, is EAGVAQSPRYKIIEKRQSVAFWCNPISGHATLYWYQQILGQGPKLLIQFQNNGVVDDSQLPKDRFSAERLKGVDSTLKIQPAKLEDSAVYLCASSLFVGGRAYEQYFGPGTRLTVT.

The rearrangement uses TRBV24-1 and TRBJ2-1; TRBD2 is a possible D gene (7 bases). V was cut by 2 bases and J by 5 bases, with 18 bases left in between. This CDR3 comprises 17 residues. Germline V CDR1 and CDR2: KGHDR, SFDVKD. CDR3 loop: CATSDSSPGGLHNEQFF. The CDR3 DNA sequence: TGTGCCACCAGTGATTCGTCTCCGGGGGGCTTACACAATGAGCAGTTCTTC.

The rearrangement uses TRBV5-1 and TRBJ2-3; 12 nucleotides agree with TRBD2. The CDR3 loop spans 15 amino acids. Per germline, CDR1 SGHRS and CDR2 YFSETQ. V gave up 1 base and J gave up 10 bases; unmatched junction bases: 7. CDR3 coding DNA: TGCGCCAGCAGCTTGCCGACTAGCGGGAGCGGGGCGCAGTATTTT. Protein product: CASSLPTSGSGAQYF.

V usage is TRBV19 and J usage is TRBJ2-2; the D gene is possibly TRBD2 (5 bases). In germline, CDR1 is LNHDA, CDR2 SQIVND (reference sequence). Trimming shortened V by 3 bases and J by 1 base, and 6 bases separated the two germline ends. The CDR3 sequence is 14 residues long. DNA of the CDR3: TGTGCCAGTAGTATGCGGGTGAACACCGGGGAGCTGTTTTTT. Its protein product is CASSMRVNTGELFF.

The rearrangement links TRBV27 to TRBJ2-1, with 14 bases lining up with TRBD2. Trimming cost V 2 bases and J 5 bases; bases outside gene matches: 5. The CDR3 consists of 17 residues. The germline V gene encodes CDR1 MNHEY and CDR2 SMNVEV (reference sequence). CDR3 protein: CASSLRTSGGTHNEQFF. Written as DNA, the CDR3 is TGTGCCAGCAGTTTAAGGACTAGCGGGGGGACCCACAATGAGCAGTTCTTC.

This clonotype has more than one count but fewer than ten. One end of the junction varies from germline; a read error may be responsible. CDR3 amino acids: CATSSSGRATNTQYF. The CDR3 bases are TGTGCCACCAGCAGTAGCGGGAGGGCCACAAATACGCAGTATTTT. V usage is TRBV15 and J usage is TRBJ2-3; 11 bases align to TRBD2. Germline-derived CDR1 and CDR2 are LNHNV and YYDKDF (reference sequence). This CDR3 is 15 amino acids long.

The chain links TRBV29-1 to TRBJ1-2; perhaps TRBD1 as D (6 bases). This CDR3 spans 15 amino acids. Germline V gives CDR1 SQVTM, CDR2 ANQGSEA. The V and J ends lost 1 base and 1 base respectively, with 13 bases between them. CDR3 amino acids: CSVEAPQGRNYGYTF. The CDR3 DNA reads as TGCAGCGTTGAAGCCCCGCAGGGGCGTAACTATGGCTACACCTTC.

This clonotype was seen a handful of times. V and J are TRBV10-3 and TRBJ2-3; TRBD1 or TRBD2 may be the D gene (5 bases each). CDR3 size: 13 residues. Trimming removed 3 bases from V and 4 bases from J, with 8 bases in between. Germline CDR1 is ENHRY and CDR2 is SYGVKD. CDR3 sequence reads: CAISDRGPDTQYF. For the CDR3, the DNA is TGTGCCATCAGTGACCGGGGACCAGATACGCAGTATTTT.

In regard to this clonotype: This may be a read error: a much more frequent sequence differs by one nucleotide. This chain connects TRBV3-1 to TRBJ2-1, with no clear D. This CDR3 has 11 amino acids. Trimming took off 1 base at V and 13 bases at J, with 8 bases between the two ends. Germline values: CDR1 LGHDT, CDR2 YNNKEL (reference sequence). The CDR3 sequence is CASSQGETQFF. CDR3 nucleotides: TGTGCCAGCAGCCAAGGAGAGACCCAGTTCTTC.